This T cell receptor beta chain was captured by sequencing in a study of a mutant IDH1 vaccine in newly diagnosed glioma. Across the whole study: Treated individuals were approximately 62% male and approximately 38% female, averaging approximately 40 years of age.

Remarks on this clone: Its antigen is as yet unknown.

Here immunoSEQ multiplex PCR was the method, and the copy in TCRdb shows in-frame clones only, minus some. The repertoire consists of approximately 44,000 clones, with 80% to 95% occurring once and the leading ten covering 3.9%. V lost 1 base and J 5 bases, leaving 14 bases between the germline ends. The CDR3 runs to 16 residues. CDR1 SGHVS and CDR2 FQNEAQ come from the germline V gene. Study observations and caveats: Pseudoprogression apparently tracked independently of changes in top peripheral T cell clonotypes.

Regarding time point: week 23, last vaccination. Doses comprised 300 ug of mutant IDH1 20-mer peptide each, plus topical imiquimod. Donors' newly diagnosed IDH1-mutant WHO grade 3 or 4 astrocytomas lacked nuclear ATRX. This TCR came from a man between 45 and 60 years old with glioma. The chain is built from TRBV7-8 and TRBJ1-4; no clear D. The sequenced sample was PBMCs, obtained from a glioma patient whose treatment included an IDH1 peptide vaccine. CDR3 in DNA: TGTGCCAGCAGCTTAGATCGCGTTTGGGCGAATGAAAAACTGTTTTTT. It encodes CASSLDRVWANEKLFF. Combining the CDR3 with reference TRBV7-8 and TRBJ1-4 gives the whole variable domain GAGVSQSPRYKVAKRGQDVALRCDPISGHVSLFWYQQALGQGPEFLTYFQNEAQLDKSGLPSDRFFAERPEGSVSTLKIQRTQQEDSAVYLCASSLDRVWANEKLFFGSGTQLSVL.